Listed here are 7 T cell receptor beta chains from one sample, sequenced in a study of blood T cells in healthy people across ages. PCR was performed a second time for about 7 to 11 cycles using a sample-barcoded 5' primer and a J-beta primer mix. TCRdb independently ran MiXCR on the 5' RACE reads; one entry per CDR3 protein. The profile shows under 850,000 distinct CDR3 sequences, 35% to 40% of them singletons. Input material: blood. These receptors were obtained from a young man in good health.

Concerning this clonotype: Just one base apart from a much larger clone, this may be a read error. The rearrangement links TRBV12-3 or TRBV12-4 to TRBJ2-5, with TRBD2 matching 7 bases. The J segment lost 0 bases and the V segment lost 6 bases, leaving 10 bases of the junction unmatched. The CDR3 contains 16 residues. Written as DNA, the CDR3 is TGTGCCAGCAGCGCCGGGGACTACCTGTACCAAGAGACCCAGTACTTC. Protein sequence: CASSAGDYLYQETQYF.

This clonotype has ten or more counts. The chain has TRBV5-1 and TRBJ1-4; D unclear. Trimming stripped 1 base from V and 0 bases from J, with 7 bases between. Per the germline V gene, CDR1 is SGHRS and CDR2 is YFSETQ. This CDR3 contains 15 residues. The CDR3 is CASSLTGATNEKLFF. The CDR3 DNA is TGCGCCAGCAGCTTGACCGGGGCAACTAATGAAAAACTGTTTTTT.

This clonotype has a count of ten or more. The rearrangement uses TRBV29-1 and TRBJ2-1, with TRBD2 as a possible D gene (6 bases). This CDR3 spans 12 amino acids. The V end lost 1 base, the J end lost 8 bases, and 9 bases lay between the germline ends. Germline CDR1 reads SQVTM; CDR2 reads ANQGSEA. The CDR3 sequence: CSVEAPGDEQFF. CDR3 DNA sequence: TGCAGCGTTGAAGCCCCGGGGGATGAGCAGTTCTTC.

The chain has TRBV5-1 and TRBJ2-3; 8 bases line up with TRBD1. CDR3 length: 13 residues. Germline V gene lookup returns CDR1 SGHRS and CDR2 YFSETQ. Germline trimming cut 5 bases from V and 1 base from J; bases unmatched to any gene: 0. The CDR3 spells CASRDRGTDTQYF. CDR3 in DNA: TGCGCCAGCAGGGACAGGGGCACAGATACGCAGTATTTT.

The J gene is TRBJ1-4, the V gene TRBV7-2; D perhaps matches TRBD1 (5 bases). The ends were cut back, 2 bases at V and 5 bases at J, with 12 bases in the middle. CDR3 length: 15 residues. Germline CDR1 is SGHTA and CDR2 is FQGNSA. The chain's CDR3 is CASSLTGSSNEKLFF. The CDR3 nucleotides read TGTGCCAGCAGCTTAACAGGATCCTCCAATGAAAAACTGTTTTTT. The whole variable domain, filled in from reference TRBV7-2 and TRBJ1-4, reads GAGVSQSPSNKVTEKGKDVELRCDPISGHTALYWYRQSLGQGLEFLIYFQGNSAPDKSGLPSDRFSAERTGGSVSTLTIQRTQQEDSAVYLCASSLTGSSNEKLFFGSGTQLSVL.

In its sample, this clonotype was seen a few times. The CDR3 coding sequence is TGTGCCAGCAGTTTTCTAGCGGTGGCCACAGATACGCAGTATTTT. Translation gives CASSFLAVATDTQYF. V usage is TRBV12-3 or TRBV12-4 and J usage is TRBJ2-3; 7 bases line up with TRBD2. The trim removed 3 bases at V and 2 bases at J, leaving 5 bases unmatched. The CDR3 is made up of 15 amino acids.

With respect to this clonotype: One end of the junction fails to match germline, which may point to a read error. This chain connects TRBV7-3 to TRBJ2-1; D not certain. The CDR3 consists of 12 residues. Germline V gives CDR1 SGHTA, CDR2 FQGTGA. The CDR3 loop is CASSLLGNERFF. As DNA, the CDR3 is TGTGCCAGCAGCCTCTTGGGTAATGAGCGGTTCTTC.